These 10 T cell receptor beta chains were all obtained from the same sample, sequenced in a study of control samples from healthy donors and cancer patients. Sequencing used immunoSEQ multiplex PCR; TCRdb keeps in-frame clones, though not all of them. The table includes roughly 100,000 clones, around four fifths detected once. Sequenced: blood. All receptors come from a woman aged 50 to 60 in good health.

The V gene is TRBV11-2, the J gene TRBJ2-7, with a tentative D call TRBD1 (5 bases). The CDR3 sequence is 12 residues long. Between the trimmed V and J ends, which lost 7 bases and 4 bases, there was a span of 11 bases. From germline, CDR1 is SGHAT and CDR2 FQNNGV. In DNA form, the CDR3 reads TGTGCCAGCACCCAGGGTGGGTACGAGCAGTACTTC. Protein sequence: CASTQGGYEQYF.

The rearrangement links TRBV6-5 to TRBJ1-5; TRBD1 might be the D (5 bases). Germline CDR1 MNHEY, CDR2 SVGAGI. The CDR3 has 14 residues. Trimming left V 5 bases short and J 3 bases short, with 11 bases between. The CDR3 DNA follows: TGTGCCAGCAGTCCCGACAGCCCCAATCAGCCCCAGCATTTT. Translating gives CASSPDSPNQPQHF.

This clone has more than one count but fewer than ten. The chain has TRBV4-1 and TRBJ2-7, with no clear D. Trimming cost V 5 bases and J 5 bases, with 16 bases left between them. CDR1 and CDR2 from the germline V gene are MGHRA and YSYEKL. This CDR3 has 14 amino acids. CDR3: CASSEATSYDEQYF. In DNA form, the CDR3 reads TGCGCCAGCAGCGAAGCCACGTCCTACGACGAGCAGTACTTC.

The rearrangement joins TRBV21-1 to TRBJ2-1; the DNA was not used to check the table's D call, TRBD2. TRBV21-1 is assigned pseudogene status. The CDR3 is 18 amino acids. The CDR3 protein is CASSIPPTSGGPNNEQFF. The CDR3 DNA follows: TGTGCCAGCAGCATCCCCCCGACTAGCGGGGGGCCCAACAATGAGCAGTTCTTC.

This clone was detected a few times. The chain joins TRBV7-8 to TRBJ1-3; weak D call: TRBD1 (6 bases). Germline CDR1 is SGHVS and CDR2 is FQNEAQ. The V gene lost 4 bases and the J gene lost 0 bases, with 22 bases spanning the gap. The CDR3 covers 19 residues. In DNA form, the CDR3 reads TGTGCCAGCAGCTCGATAGAGAATCAACAGGGAGTCTCTGGAAACACCATATATTTT. Translated, it gives CASSSIENQQGVSGNTIYF.

The V call is TRBV30, the J call TRBJ2-7, with TRBD2 matching 8 bases. The CDR3 extends over 14 amino acids. From germline, CDR1 is GTSNPN and CDR2 SVGIG (reference sequence). The V gene end was trimmed by 2 bases and the J gene end by 5 bases; junction bases not matched to a gene: 8. The CDR3, as DNA: TGTGCCTGGAGTAGAGCGGGAGTGAACAACGAGCAGTACTTC. This gives the protein CAWSRAGVNNEQYF.

This sequence joins TRBV16 and TRBJ2-1, with 8 nucleotides matching TRBD2. The CDR3 loop spans 15 amino acids. V gave up 2 bases and J gave up 7 bases; unmatched junction bases: 7. Germline-derived CDR1 and CDR2 are KGHSY and FQNENV. The DNA for the CDR3 is TGTGCCAGCAGCCAACGGCGGGGGGCCAGTAATGAGCAGTTCTTC. Translating gives CASSQRRGASNEQFF.

In this sample, this clone turned up a few times. This rearrangement joins TRBV29-1 to TRBJ2-1; D unresolved. The germline V gene has CDR1 SQVTM and CDR2 ANQGSEA. V shed 5 bases and J shed 5 bases, with 4 bases lying between them. The CDR3 is 10 amino acids. CDR3 sequence (DNA): TGCAGCGTTTCTAACAATGAGCAGTTCTTC. Translating gives CSVSNNEQFF.

The V gene is TRBV7-8, the J gene TRBJ1-1; D remains ambiguous. The CDR3 runs 13 residues. Between the trimmed V and J ends, which lost 5 bases and 0 bases, there was a span of 7 bases. CDR1 SGHVS and CDR2 FQNEAQ come from the germline V gene. CDR3 in DNA: TGTGCCAGCAGCCTTCAGATGAACACTGAAGCTTTCTTT. This gives the protein CASSLQMNTEAFF.

V is TRBV6-1 and J is TRBJ1-1; D remains unclear. Germline CDR1 reads MNHNS; CDR2 reads SASEGT. The CDR3 is 13 residues long. V was trimmed by 3 bases and J by 4 bases, leaving 9 bases between them. The CDR3 coding sequence is TGTGCCAGCAGTGAGACATATCTCACTGAAGCTTTCTTT. Encoded protein: CASSETYLTEAFF.